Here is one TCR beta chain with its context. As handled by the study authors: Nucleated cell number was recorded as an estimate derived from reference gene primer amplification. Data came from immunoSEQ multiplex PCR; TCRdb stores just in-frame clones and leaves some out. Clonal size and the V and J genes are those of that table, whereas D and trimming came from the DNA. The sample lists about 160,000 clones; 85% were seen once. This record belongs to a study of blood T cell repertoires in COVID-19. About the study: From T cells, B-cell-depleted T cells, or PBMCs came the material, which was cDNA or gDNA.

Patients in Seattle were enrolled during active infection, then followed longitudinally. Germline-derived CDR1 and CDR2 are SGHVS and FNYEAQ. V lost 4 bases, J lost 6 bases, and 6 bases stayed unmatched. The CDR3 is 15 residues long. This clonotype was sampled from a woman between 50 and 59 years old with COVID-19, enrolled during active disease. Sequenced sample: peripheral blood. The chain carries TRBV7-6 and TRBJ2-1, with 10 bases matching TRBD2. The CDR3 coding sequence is TGTGCCAGCAGCTCCTTTAGCGGGGGGTCCAATGAGCAGTTCTTC. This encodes CASSSFSGGSNEQFF. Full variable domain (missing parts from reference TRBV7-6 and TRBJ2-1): GAGVSQSPRYKVTKRGQDVALRCDPISGHVSLYWYRQALGQGPEFLTYFNYEAQQDKSGLPNDRFSAERPEGSISTLTIQRTEQRDSAMYRCASSSFSGGSNEQFFGPGTRLTVL.